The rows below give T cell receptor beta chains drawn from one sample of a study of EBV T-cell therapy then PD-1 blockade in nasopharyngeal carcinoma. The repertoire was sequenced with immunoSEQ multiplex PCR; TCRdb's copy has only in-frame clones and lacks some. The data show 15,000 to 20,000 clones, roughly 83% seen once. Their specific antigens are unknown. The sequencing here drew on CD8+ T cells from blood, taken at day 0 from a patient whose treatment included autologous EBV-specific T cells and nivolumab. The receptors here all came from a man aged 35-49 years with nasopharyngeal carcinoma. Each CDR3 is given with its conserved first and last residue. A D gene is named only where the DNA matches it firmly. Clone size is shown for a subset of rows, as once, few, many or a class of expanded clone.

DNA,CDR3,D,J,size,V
TGTGCCAGCAGTGCGTCCGGGGGGGCCGCAGATACGCAGTATTTT,CASSASGGAADTQYF,TRBD2,TRBJ2-3,NA,TRBV6-4
TGTGCCAGCAGTGAACGGCGCGGCTATGGCTACACCTTC,CASSERRGYGYTF,NA,TRBJ1-2,few,TRBV25-1
TGCGCCAGCAGCGGGGGGCTGAACACCGGGGAGCTGTTTTTT,CASSGGLNTGELFF,NA,TRBJ2-2,NA,TRBV4-3
TGTGCCAGCAGCTTGGGGACAGCCAGCCAAGAGACCCAGTACTTC,CASSLGTASQETQYF,TRBD1,TRBJ2-5,NA,TRBV7-9
TGTGCCAGCAGCGTTGAAGGCCGCGGGCCAGGGATGAACACTGAAGCTTTCTTT,CASSVEGRGPGMNTEAFF,NA,TRBJ1-1,NA,TRBV9
TGTGCCACCAGTGAATACAGACAGGGTTACGAGCAGTACTTC,CATSEYRQGYEQYF,TRBD1,TRBJ2-7,NA,TRBV24-1
TGTGCCAGCAGCCGCCTCACTAGCGGGGACACAGATACGCAGTATTTT,CASSRLTSGDTDTQYF,TRBD2,TRBJ2-3,NA,TRBV6-4
TGTGCCAGCAGTTACGGAGCGGGAAACACCATATATTTT,CASSYGAGNTIYF,NA,TRBJ1-3,few,TRBV6-2/TRBV6-3
TGTGCCAGCAGTGACTCGGAGGATGGTGGCTATGGCTACACCTTC,CASSDSEDGGYGYTF,NA,TRBJ1-2,NA,TRBV6-4
TGTGCCAGCATTTTGACAGGGTTGACCGAAGCTTTCTTT,CASILTGLTEAFF,TRBD1,TRBJ1-1,once,TRBV25-1
TGTGCCAGCAGCGCTAGCGGGCCTGAAACTCTAGCCAAAAACATTCAGTACTTC,CASSASGPETLAKNIQYF,TRBD2,TRBJ2-4,once,TRBV3-1/TRBV3-2
TGTGCCAGCAGGGAACTAGCGGGGGGCGGGCAGACCCAGTACTTC,CASRELAGGGQTQYF,TRBD2,TRBJ2-5,NA,TRBV28
TGTGCCAGCAGCCAACTAACTAGCGGGGGGCTTCAGTTCTTC,CASSQLTSGGLQFF,TRBD2,TRBJ2-1,few,TRBV3-1/TRBV3-2
TGTGCCAGCAGCTTAGAGGGACTCGACGGAGATACGCAGTATTTT,CASSLEGLDGDTQYF,NA,TRBJ2-3,NA,TRBV9
TGTGCCAGCAGTGAGGACGGGGGCTCCTACAATGAGCAGTTCTTC,CASSEDGGSYNEQFF,NA,TRBJ2-1,NA,TRBV6-4
TGTGCCAGCAGCGTCTTCGGGGGGGCTAACTATGGCTACACCTTC,CASSVFGGANYGYTF,NA,TRBJ1-2,NA,TRBV7-2
TGCGCCAGCAGCCATGGCTCCGGGACAGTCCTAGAGCAGTACTTC,CASSHGSGTVLEQYF,TRBD1,TRBJ2-7,NA,TRBV4-1
TGTGCCAGCAGCGCACAGGGAAACACCATATATTTT,CASSAQGNTIYF,NA,TRBJ1-3,NA,TRBV7-9
TGTGCCACTTCGGCGAACTATGGCTACACCTTC,CATSANYGYTF,NA,TRBJ1-2,NA,TRBV24-1
TGTGCCAGCAGCTTAGGGGCCGGGGAAGGGTACGAGCAGTACTTC,CASSLGAGEGYEQYF,NA,TRBJ2-7,NA,TRBV13
TGTGCCAGCAGCCCCCTCGCAGGGGGACGCGAGCAGTACTTC,CASSPLAGGREQYF,TRBD1,TRBJ2-7,few,TRBV14
TGCAGCGCTGGGTTGAGCTCTGGAAACACCATATATTTT,CSAGLSSGNTIYF,NA,TRBJ1-3,NA,TRBV29-1
TGTGCCAGTAGTATAGGGGGGCTCTACAATGAGCAGTTCTTC,CASSIGGLYNEQFF,NA,TRBJ2-1,once,TRBV19
TGTGCCAGCAGTTTCAACAGGGATAATTCACCCCTCCACTTT,CASSFNRDNSPLHF,NA,TRBJ1-6,NA,TRBV6-5
TGTGCCAGTCGGACAGGGGGCGACGGATTCTACGAGCAGTACTTC,CASRTGGDGFYEQYF,TRBD1,TRBJ2-7,NA,TRBV25-1
TGTGCCAGCAGCTTGGACGGGGCTGAAGCTTTCTTT,CASSLDGAEAFF,NA,TRBJ1-1,NA,TRBV5-6
TGTGCCAGCAGCGTAGCGGGACAGGGGAGCTACGAGCAGTACTTC,CASSVAGQGSYEQYF,TRBD1,TRBJ2-7,NA,TRBV9
TGTGCCAGCAGTTCTCCCAGGCGGGGCCAAGAGACCCAGTACTTC,CASSSPRRGQETQYF,NA,TRBJ2-5,NA,TRBV27
TGTGCCAGCAGCTTAGCGGGACTCGGCCTGTTTTTT,CASSLAGLGLFF,NA,TRBJ1-4,NA,TRBV7-8
TGTGCCAGCACCTTAGGACTAGCGCGTATCACATACCAAGAGACCCAGTACTTC,CASTLGLARITYQETQYF,TRBD2,TRBJ2-5,NA,TRBV28
TGTGCCAGCAGCTTAGATCCCTTACCTACCTACGAGCAGTACTTC,CASSLDPLPTYEQYF,NA,TRBJ2-7,NA,TRBV7-2
TGTGCCAGCAGCCCAGGAGGGTTCACTGAAGCTTTCTTT,CASSPGGFTEAFF,NA,TRBJ1-1,once,TRBV9
TGTGCCAGCAGCAGTCTTTCTGGGGGGTGGAACACTGAAGCTTTCTTT,CASSSLSGGWNTEAFF,NA,TRBJ1-1,medium-sized,TRBV7-9
TGCAGTGCGAGTACAGGACGGGTTGACTATGGCTACACCTTC,CSASTGRVDYGYTF,NA,TRBJ1-2,NA,TRBV20-1
TGCGCCACGACAGCGGGGGGGTATGGCTACACCTTC,CATTAGGYGYTF,NA,TRBJ1-2,NA,TRBV5-1
TGTGCCAGCAGTTTGACAGGGGGCTCGAACACCGGGGAGCTGTTTTTT,CASSLTGGSNTGELFF,TRBD1,TRBJ2-2,NA,TRBV27
TGTGCCAGCCCAGCTAATGATGGCTACACCTTC,CASPANDGYTF,NA,TRBJ1-2,NA,TRBV2
TGTGCCAGTAGGATCCACCTAGCGGGGGGTTACAATGAGCAGTTCTTC,CASRIHLAGGYNEQFF,TRBD2,TRBJ2-1,NA,TRBV19
TGTGCCAGCAGCTCGGGACGTACCTCTGGAAACACCATATATTTT,CASSSGRTSGNTIYF,NA,TRBJ1-3,NA,TRBV5-4
TGTGCCACAAGGTCTGCAGGGTTCTATGGCTACACCTTC,CATRSAGFYGYTF,NA,TRBJ1-2,NA,TRBV24-1
TGCAGTGCTAGTGGAGGTAGACCGGGTCAATGGAATGAGCAGTTCTTC,CSASGGRPGQWNEQFF,NA,TRBJ2-1,NA,TRBV20-1
TGTGCCAGCTACGGAACCGAAGCGGGAAACACCATATATTTT,CASYGTEAGNTIYF,NA,TRBJ1-3,NA,TRBV18